These 14 T cell receptor beta chains originate from one sample sequenced in a study of OX40 agonist ivuxolimab in advanced cancers. This table comes from immunoSEQ multiplex PCR, and its TCRdb copy is limited to in-frame clones, with some not included. The table lists 50,000 to 65,000 clones, approximately 90% of them singletons. The sample was CD4+ or CD8+ T cells sorted from blood, taken in a trial of the OX40 agonist ivuxolimab. These receptors were obtained from an adult with an advanced solid tumor such as melanoma, head and neck, liver or kidney cancer.

The V call is TRBV4-1, the J call TRBJ1-1; perhaps TRBD1 as D (6 bases). V was shortened by 1 base and J by 8 bases, with 8 bases between the two germline ends. The CDR3 has 12 residues. Germline V gives CDR1 MGHRA, CDR2 YSYEKL. CDR3 DNA sequence: TGCGCCAGCAGCCAAGGGACAGTAGAAGCTTTCTTT. It codes for CASSQGTVEAFF.

The genes are TRBV30 and TRBJ2-7, with D possibly being TRBD1 (6 bases). Trimming shortened V by 5 bases and J by 5 bases, and 16 bases separated the two germline ends. The CDR3 length is 13 residues. Per the germline V gene, CDR1 is GTSNPN and CDR2 is SVGIG (reference sequence). CDR3 sequence (DNA): TGTGCCTGGGGGAACAGGGAGAGTGACGAGCAGTACTTC. Translated, it gives CAWGNRESDEQYF. The full variable domain, rest sourced from reference TRBV30 and TRBJ2-7, is SQTIHQWPATLVQPVGSPLSLECTVEGTSNPNLYWYRQAAGRGLQLLFYSVGIGQISSEVPQNLSASRPQDRQFILSSKKLLLSDSGFYLCAWGNRESDEQYFGPGTRLTVT.

V and J are TRBV15 and TRBJ1-4, with D tentatively TRBD1 (6 bases). Germline V gene lookup returns CDR1 LNHNV and CDR2 YYDKDF (reference sequence). Trimming took off 5 bases at V and 7 bases at J, with 17 bases between the two ends. The CDR3 consists of 15 residues. The CDR3 nucleotides read TGTGCCACCAGCGGGCACAGGGCCGACAGTGAAAAACTGTTTTTT. Amino acid sequence: CATSGHRADSEKLFF.

A single count supports this clone. The chain employs TRBV28 and TRBJ2-1, with D tentatively TRBD2 (7 bases). V dropped 5 bases and J dropped 6 bases, with 14 bases sitting between them. Germline V gene sequence: CDR1 MDHEN, CDR2 SYDVKM. The CDR3 covers 14 residues. The CDR3 sequence: CASSQLGGGNEQFF. DNA of the CDR3: TGTGCCAGCAGTCAGTTGGGAGGGGGCAATGAGCAGTTCTTC. Full variable domain (missing parts from reference TRBV28 and TRBJ2-1): DVKVTQSSRYLVKRTGEKVFLECVQDMDHENMFWYRQDPGLGLRLIYFSYDVKMKEKGDIPEGYSVSREKKERFSLILESASTNQTSMYLCASSQLGGGNEQFFGPGTRLTVL.

The chain links TRBV6-6 to TRBJ1-1; unclear D gene. V was clipped by 6 bases and J by 6 bases, with 14 bases between them. The CDR3 loop spans 13 amino acids. Germline CDR1 is MNHNY and CDR2 is SVGAGI (reference sequence). This chain's CDR3 is CASSQGAFSEAFF. DNA for the CDR3: TGTGCCAGCAGCCAAGGAGCTTTCTCTGAAGCTTTCTTT.

This sequence joins TRBV14 and TRBJ1-4, with no clear D. CDR1 and CDR2 from the germline V gene are SGHDN and FVKESK. The CDR3 extends over 14 amino acids. Trimming pared 4 bases from V and 6 bases from J, leaving 12 bases between. The CDR3: CASSPSNSDEKLFF. In DNA form, the CDR3 reads TGTGCCAGCAGCCCGTCTAATTCGGATGAAAAACTGTTTTTT. Full variable domain (rest looked up from reference TRBV14 and TRBJ1-4): EAGVTQFPSHSVIEKGQTVTLRCDPISGHDNLYWYRRVMGKEIKFLLHFVKESKQDESGMPNNRFLAERTGGTYSTLKVQPAELEDSGVYFCASSPSNSDEKLFFGSGTQLSVL.

The V and J genes are TRBV4-1 and TRBJ1-1; perhaps TRBD1 as D (5 bases). The germline V and J ends were trimmed by 1 base and 3 bases, with 12 bases remaining between them. Germline V gene lookup returns CDR1 MGHRA and CDR2 YSYEKL. The CDR3 has 15 residues. The CDR3 region is CASSQALRGYTEAFF. In nucleotides, the CDR3 is TGCGCCAGCAGCCAAGCTCTAAGGGGTTACACTGAAGCTTTCTTT.

The chain carries TRBV2 and TRBJ2-3, with TRBD2 matching 10 bases. The junction had 4 bases not matched to a gene; V was cut back by 8 bases and J by 2 bases. Per germline, CDR1 SNHLY and CDR2 FYNNEI. This CDR3 is built from 14 residues. The CDR3 coding sequence is TGTGCCAGCGCCGGGACTAGCGACACAGATACGCAGTATTTT. Amino acids: CASAGTSDTDTQYF.

This sequence joins TRBV9 and TRBJ1-2; TRBD1 is a possible D gene (6 bases). Looked up from germline, CDR1 is SGDLS and CDR2 is YYNGEE. The CDR3 contains 14 residues. Deletions cut 6 bases from V and 0 bases from J, with 12 bases between. CDR3 nucleotides: TGTGCCAGCACCCCAGGGGATACTAACTATGGCTACACCTTC. Translating it yields CASTPGDTNYGYTF.

V is TRBV27 and J is TRBJ2-7, with D unresolved. Germline CDR1 and CDR2: MNHEY and SMNVEV (reference sequence). The CDR3 has 11 residues. V was pared by 10 bases and J by 3 bases, with 10 bases between. CDR3 in amino acids: CATQRGYEQYF. Written as DNA, the CDR3 is TGTGCCACCCAACGCGGCTACGAGCAGTACTTC.

The rearrangement links TRBV7-2 to TRBJ2-7; D gene unclear. The CDR3 totals 16 residues. Trimming removed 4 bases from V and 1 base from J, with 17 bases in between. CDR1 SGHTA and CDR2 FQGNSA come from the germline V gene. The DNA for the CDR3 is TGTGCCAGCAGCTCCTTCGACCCATACGGATCCTACGAGCAGTACTTC. It codes for CASSSFDPYGSYEQYF.

CDR3 region: CAWSSLYGTPEGNTIYF. The CDR3, as DNA: TGTGCCTGGAGTTCTCTTTACGGGACTCCTGAGGGAAACACCATATATTTT. The V call is TRBV30, the J call TRBJ1-3, with D possibly TRBD1 on 5 matching bases. CDR1 is GTSNPN and CDR2 is SVGIG in the germline V gene (reference sequence). V lost 2 bases and J 4 bases, leaving 21 bases between the germline ends. This CDR3 spans 17 amino acids. Full variable domain (rest looked up from reference TRBV30 and TRBJ1-3): SQTIHQWPATLVQPVGSPLSLECTVEGTSNPNLYWYRQAAGRGLQLLFYSVGIGQISSEVPQNLSASRPQDRQFILSSKKLLLSDSGFYLCAWSSLYGTPEGNTIYFGEGSWLTVV.

The rearrangement joins TRBV10-3 to TRBJ2-1, with no clear D. The V gene's germline CDR1 is ENHRY and CDR2 SYGVKD. With 1 base removed from V and 7 bases from J, the gap between germline ends came to 14 bases. This CDR3 comprises 15 residues. The CDR3 sequence: CAISEFPAVPNEQFF. CDR3 DNA: TGTGCCATCAGTGAGTTTCCGGCTGTTCCTAATGAGCAGTTCTTC.

The chain uses TRBV5-4 and TRBJ2-7, with 10 bases matching TRBD1. The CDR3 length is 14 residues. V shed 4 bases and J 3 bases; nucleotides not matched to a gene: 4. In germline, CDR1 is SGHNT, CDR2 YYREEE (reference sequence). CDR3 DNA: TGTGCCAGCAGCCCGCGGACAGGGGGCTACGAGCAGTACTTC. Translated, it gives CASSPRTGGYEQYF.